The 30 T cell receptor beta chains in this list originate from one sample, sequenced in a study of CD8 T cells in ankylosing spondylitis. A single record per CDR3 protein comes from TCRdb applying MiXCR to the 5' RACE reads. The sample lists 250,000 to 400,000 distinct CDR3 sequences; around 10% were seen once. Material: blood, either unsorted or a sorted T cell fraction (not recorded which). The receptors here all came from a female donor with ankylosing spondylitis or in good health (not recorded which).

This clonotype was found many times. CDR3 DNA sequence: TGTGCCAGCAGTGAGGACTCGAACAATGAGCAGTTCTTC. Its protein product is CASSEDSNNEQFF. The chain links TRBV25-1 to TRBJ2-1; TRBD2 is a possible D gene (5 bases). The V gene's germline CDR1 is MGHDK and CDR2 SYGVNS. The CDR3 covers 13 residues. V lost 3 bases and J 5 bases, leaving 8 bases between the germline ends.

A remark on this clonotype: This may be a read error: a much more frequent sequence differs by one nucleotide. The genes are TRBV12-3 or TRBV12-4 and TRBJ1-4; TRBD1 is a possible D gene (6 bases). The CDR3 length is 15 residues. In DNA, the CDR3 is TGTGCCTGCAGTATAGGGGGGGGACTTAATGAAAAACTGTTTTTT. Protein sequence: CACSIGGGLNEKLFF.

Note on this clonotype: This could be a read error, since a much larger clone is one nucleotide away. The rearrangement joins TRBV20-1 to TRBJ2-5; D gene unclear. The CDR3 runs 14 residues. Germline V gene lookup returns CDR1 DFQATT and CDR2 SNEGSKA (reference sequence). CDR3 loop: CGARDLRVGETQYF. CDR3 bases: TGCGGTGCTAGAGATCTCCGGGTAGGAGAGACCCAGTACTTC.

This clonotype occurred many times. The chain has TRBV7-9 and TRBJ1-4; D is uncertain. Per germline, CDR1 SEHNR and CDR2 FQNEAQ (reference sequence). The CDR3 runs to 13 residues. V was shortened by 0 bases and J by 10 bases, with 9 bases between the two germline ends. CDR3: CASSLAGIVKLFF. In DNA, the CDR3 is TGTGCCAGCAGCTTAGCAGGAATTGTAAAACTGTTTTTT.

The CDR3 DNA reads as TGTGCCAGCAGGGGCGGTGGGGCCAACGTCCTGACTTTC. It is translated as CASRGGGANVLTF. This chain uses TRBV7-8 with TRBJ2-6; D gene unclear. The V gene lost 6 bases and the J gene lost 3 bases, with 6 bases spanning the gap. Germline values: CDR1 SGHVS, CDR2 FQNEAQ. This CDR3 has 13 residues.

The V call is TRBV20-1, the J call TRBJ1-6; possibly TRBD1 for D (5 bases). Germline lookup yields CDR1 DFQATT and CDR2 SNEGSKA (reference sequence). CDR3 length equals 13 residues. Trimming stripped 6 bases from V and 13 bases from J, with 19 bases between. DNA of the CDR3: TGCAGTGCCTCTCCGGGGCCCCTTTACCCCCTCCACTTT. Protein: CSASPGPLYPLHF.

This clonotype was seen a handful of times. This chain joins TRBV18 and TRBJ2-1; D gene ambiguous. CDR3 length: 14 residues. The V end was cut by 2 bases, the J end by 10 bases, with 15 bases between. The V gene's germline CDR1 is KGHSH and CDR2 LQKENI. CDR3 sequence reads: CASSPGSTAREQFF. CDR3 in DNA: TGTGCCAGCTCACCAGGGTCGACTGCCCGAGAGCAGTTCTTC.

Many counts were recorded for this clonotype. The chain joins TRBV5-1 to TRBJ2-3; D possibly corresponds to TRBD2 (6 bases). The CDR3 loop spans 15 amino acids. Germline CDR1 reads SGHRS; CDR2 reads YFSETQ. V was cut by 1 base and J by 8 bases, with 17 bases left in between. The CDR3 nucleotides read TGCGCCAGCAGCTTGATACGACTAGAAGACGGTACGCAGTATTTT. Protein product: CASSLIRLEDGTQYF.

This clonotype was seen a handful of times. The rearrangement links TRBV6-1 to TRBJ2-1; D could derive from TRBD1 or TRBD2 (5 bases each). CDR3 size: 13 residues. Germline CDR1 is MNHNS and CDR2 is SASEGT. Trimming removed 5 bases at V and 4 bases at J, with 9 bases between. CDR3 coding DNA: TGTGCCAGCAGTAAGGGACCGTACAATGAGCAGTTCTTC. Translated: CASSKGPYNEQFF.

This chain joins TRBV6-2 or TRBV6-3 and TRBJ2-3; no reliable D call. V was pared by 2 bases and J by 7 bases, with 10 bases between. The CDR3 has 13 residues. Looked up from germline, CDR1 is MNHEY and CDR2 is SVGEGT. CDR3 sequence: CASSYPTRNTQYF. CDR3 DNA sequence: TGTGCCAGCAGTTACCCGACGCGAAATACGCAGTATTTT.

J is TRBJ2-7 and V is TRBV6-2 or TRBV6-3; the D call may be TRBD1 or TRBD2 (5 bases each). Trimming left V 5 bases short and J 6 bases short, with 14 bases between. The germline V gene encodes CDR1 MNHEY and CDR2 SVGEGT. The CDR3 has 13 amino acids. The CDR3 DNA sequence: TGTGCCAGCAGTCCGGGACGGCCTTCCGAGCAGTACTTC. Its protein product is CASSPGRPSEQYF.

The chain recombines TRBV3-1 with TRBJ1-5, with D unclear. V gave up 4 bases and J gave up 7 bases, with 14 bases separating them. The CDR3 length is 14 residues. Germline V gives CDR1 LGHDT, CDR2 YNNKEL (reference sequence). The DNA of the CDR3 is TGTGCCAGCAGCCTCTCAGGCCCGGACCAGCCCCAGCATTTT. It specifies CASSLSGPDQPQHF.

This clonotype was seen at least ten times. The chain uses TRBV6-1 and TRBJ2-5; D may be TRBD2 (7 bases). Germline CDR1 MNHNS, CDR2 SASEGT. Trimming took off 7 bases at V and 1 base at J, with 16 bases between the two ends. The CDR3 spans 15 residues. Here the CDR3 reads CASTHERGGQETQYF. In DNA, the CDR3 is TGTGCCAGCACCCACGAAAGGGGGGGCCAAGAGACCCAGTACTTC.

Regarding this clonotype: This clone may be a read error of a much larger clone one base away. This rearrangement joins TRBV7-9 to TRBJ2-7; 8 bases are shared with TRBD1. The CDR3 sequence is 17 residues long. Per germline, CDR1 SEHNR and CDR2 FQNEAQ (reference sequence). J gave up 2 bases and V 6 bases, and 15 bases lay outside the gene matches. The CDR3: CASSSPSYAGQAYEQYF. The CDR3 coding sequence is TGTGCCAGCAGTTCCCCTTCATACGCGGGACAGGCCTACGAGCAGTACTTC.

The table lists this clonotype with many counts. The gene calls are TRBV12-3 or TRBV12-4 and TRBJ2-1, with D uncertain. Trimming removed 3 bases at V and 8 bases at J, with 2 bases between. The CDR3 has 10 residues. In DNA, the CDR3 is TGTGCCAGCAGTTTTGATGAGCAGTTCTTC. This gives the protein CASSFDEQFF.

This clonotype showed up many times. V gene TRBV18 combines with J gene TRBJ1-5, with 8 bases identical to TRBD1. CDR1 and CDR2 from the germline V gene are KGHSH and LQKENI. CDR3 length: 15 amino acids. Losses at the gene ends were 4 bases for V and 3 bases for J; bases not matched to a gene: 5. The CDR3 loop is CASSQGQAYNQPQHF. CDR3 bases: TGTGCCAGCTCACAGGGACAGGCTTACAATCAGCCCCAGCATTTT.

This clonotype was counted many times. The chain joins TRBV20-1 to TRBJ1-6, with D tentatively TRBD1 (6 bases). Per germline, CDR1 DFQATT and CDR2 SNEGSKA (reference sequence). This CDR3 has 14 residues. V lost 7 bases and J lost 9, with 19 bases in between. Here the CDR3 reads CSVPAGRGTSPLHF. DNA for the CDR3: TGCAGTGTCCCGGCCGGCAGGGGAACTTCACCCCTCCACTTT.

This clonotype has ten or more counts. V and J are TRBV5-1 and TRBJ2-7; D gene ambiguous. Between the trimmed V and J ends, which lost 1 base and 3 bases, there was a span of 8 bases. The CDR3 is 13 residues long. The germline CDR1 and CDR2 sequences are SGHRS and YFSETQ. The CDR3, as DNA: TGCGCCAGCAGCTTGTTGGCCAGCTACGAGCAGTACTTC. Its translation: CASSLLASYEQYF.

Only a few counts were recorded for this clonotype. CDR3 in amino acids: CSATLDQTGYTF. For the CDR3, the DNA is TGCAGTGCTACTCTTGACCAGACCGGCTACACCTTC. The rearrangement uses TRBV20-1 and TRBJ1-2; D is unclear. CDR3 length equals 12 residues. Germline V gives CDR1 DFQATT, CDR2 SNEGSKA (reference sequence). The ends were cut back, 4 bases at V and 8 bases at J, with 14 bases in the middle.

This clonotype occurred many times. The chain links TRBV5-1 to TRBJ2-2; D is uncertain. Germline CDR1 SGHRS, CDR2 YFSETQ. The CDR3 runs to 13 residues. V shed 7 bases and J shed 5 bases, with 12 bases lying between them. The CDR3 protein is CASGQETTGELFF. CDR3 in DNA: TGCGCCAGCGGGCAGGAGACTACCGGGGAGCTGTTTTTT. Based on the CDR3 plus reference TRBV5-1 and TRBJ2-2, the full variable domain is KAGVTQTPRYLIKTRGQQVTLSCSPISGHRSVSWYQQTPGQGLQFLFEYFSETQRNKGNFPGRFSGRQFSNSRSEMNVSTLELGDSALYLCASGQETTGELFFGEGSRLTVL.

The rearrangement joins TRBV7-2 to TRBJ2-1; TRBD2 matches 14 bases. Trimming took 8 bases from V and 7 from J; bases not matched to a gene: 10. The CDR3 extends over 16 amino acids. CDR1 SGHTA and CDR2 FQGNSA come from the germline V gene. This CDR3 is CASGGTSGRTRNEQFF. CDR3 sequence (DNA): TGTGCCAGCGGCGGGACTAGCGGGAGAACGCGAAATGAGCAGTTCTTC.

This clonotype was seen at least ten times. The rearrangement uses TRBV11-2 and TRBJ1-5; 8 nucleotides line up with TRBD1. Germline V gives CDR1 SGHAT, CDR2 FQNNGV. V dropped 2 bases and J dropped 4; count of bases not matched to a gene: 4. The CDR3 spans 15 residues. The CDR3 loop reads CASSLQGAVNQPQHF. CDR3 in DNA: TGTGCCAGCAGCTTACAGGGGGCGGTTAATCAGCCCCAGCATTTT.

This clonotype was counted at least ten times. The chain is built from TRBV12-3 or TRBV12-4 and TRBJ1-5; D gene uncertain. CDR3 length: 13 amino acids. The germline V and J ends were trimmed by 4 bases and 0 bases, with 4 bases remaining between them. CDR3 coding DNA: TGTGCCAGCAGTTACAGTAGCAATCAGCCCCAGCATTTT. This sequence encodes CASSYSSNQPQHF.

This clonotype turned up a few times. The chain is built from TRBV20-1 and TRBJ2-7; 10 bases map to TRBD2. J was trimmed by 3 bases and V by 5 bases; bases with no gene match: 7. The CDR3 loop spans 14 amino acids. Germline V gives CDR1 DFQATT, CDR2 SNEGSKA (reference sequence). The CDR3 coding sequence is TGCAGTGCTGCGAGCGGGGGGGTTGACTACGAGCAGTACTTC. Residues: CSAASGGVDYEQYF.

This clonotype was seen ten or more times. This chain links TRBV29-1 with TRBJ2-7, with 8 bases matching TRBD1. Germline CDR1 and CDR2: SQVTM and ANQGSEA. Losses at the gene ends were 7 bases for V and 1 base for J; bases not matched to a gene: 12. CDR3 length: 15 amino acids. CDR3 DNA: TGCAGCGCAGCCCTCGGACAGGGCGGATCCTACGAGCAGTACTTC. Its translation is CSAALGQGGSYEQYF.

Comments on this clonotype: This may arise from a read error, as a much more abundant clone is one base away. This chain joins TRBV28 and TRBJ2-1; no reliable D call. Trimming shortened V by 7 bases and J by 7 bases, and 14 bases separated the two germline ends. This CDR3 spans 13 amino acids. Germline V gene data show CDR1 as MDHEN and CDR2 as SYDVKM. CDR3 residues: CASTDPFVNEQFF. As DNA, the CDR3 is TGTGCCAGCACCGACCCTTTTGTAAATGAGCAGTTCTTC.

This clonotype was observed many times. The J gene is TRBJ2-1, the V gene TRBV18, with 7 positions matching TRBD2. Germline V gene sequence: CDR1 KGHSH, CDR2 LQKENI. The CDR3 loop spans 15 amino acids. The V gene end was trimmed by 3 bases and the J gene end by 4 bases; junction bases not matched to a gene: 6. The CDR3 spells CASSPPGGFYNEQFF. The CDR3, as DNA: TGTGCCAGCTCACCCCCGGGGGGATTTTACAATGAGCAGTTCTTC.

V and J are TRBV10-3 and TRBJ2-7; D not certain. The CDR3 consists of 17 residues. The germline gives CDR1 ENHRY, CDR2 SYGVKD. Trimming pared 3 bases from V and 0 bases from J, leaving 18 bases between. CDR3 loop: CAISDFWVIPSSYEQYF. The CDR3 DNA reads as TGTGCCATCAGTGATTTTTGGGTCATACCGAGCTCCTACGAGCAGTACTTC.

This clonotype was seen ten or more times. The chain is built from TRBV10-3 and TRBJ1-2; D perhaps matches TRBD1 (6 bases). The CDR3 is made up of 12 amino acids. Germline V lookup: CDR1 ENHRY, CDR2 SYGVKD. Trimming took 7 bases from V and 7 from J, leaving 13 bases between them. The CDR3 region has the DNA TGTGCCATCACTCCAACAGGGATTGGCTACACCTTC. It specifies CAITPTGIGYTF.

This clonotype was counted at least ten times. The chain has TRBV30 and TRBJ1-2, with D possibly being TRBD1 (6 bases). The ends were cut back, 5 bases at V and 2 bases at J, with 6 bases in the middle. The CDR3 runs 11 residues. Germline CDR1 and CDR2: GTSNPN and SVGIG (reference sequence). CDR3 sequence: CAWGQNYGYTF. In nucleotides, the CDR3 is TGTGCCTGGGGACAGAACTATGGCTACACCTTC.